The clone carrying this T cell receptor (beta chain) has at least ten counts. Germline-derived CDR1 and CDR2 are SGHVT and SQSDAQ. The CDR3 is 17 amino acids. Trimming pared 5 bases from V and 4 bases from J, leaving 23 bases between. TCRdb ran MiXCR on the reads and lists one entry per CDR3 protein. The data show 200,000 to 300,000 distinct CDR3 sequences, more than 25% seen once. This sample is part of a study of kidney transplant recipient with SARS-CoV-2 infection. The specimen was a blood sample, collected at baseline and between days 110 and 120 from a kidney transplant recipient. This receptor was taken from a young adult male patient who had COVID-19 and was a kidney transplant recipient. A subset of T cells may come from the graft donor. The rearrangement uses TRBV7-4 and TRBJ1-2; D is unclear. CDR3 DNA sequence: TGTGCCAGCAGCAATTTCGATTCAGCTCGAAAGACCTATGGCTACACCTTC. Translating it yields CASSNFDSARKTYGYTF.